This TCR beta chain was captured by sequencing in a study of blood T cell repertoires in COVID-19. Overall study: Sample material is recorded as cDNA or gDNA derived from T cells, B-cell-depleted T cells, or PBMCs.

Recruited during active infection, patients (from Seattle) were subsequently followed longitudinally. The V gene's germline CDR1 is MNHNS and CDR2 SASEGT. The CDR3 length is 14 residues. V was pared by 2 bases and J by 6 bases, with 10 bases between. This clone came up once. Data came from immunoSEQ multiplex PCR; TCRdb stores just in-frame clones and leaves some out. The table lists fewer than 250,000 clones, about 82% of them singletons, with roughly 5.2% in the top ten. The sequence was obtained from an elderly woman with COVID-19, enrolled during active disease. The sequencing input was peripheral blood. The V gene is TRBV6-1, the J gene TRBJ2-2; D is unresolved. The CDR3 DNA follows: TGTGCCAGCAGTGAAATGACTCTGTCCGGGGAGCTGTTTTTT. It encodes CASSEMTLSGELFF.